A single sample is the source of the 26 T cell receptor beta chains below, sequenced in a study of shared clonotypes between healthy human individuals. The data were produced by immunoSEQ multiplex PCR, yet TCRdb's version contains in-frame clones alone and is incomplete. The sample includes approximately 500,000 clones, 79% of them seen just once. The sample taken for sequencing was PBMCs. The receptors originated from a woman aged 40-49 years in good health. Some clones in this sample may be carry-over from other donors' samples.

This clone has more than one count but fewer than ten. This rearrangement joins TRBV15 to TRBJ2-5; 9 nucleotides line up with TRBD1. Germline V gives CDR1 LNHNV, CDR2 YYDKDF (reference sequence). Germline trimming cut 5 bases from V and 1 base from J; bases unmatched to any gene: 8. The CDR3 sequence is 16 residues long. CDR3 in amino acids: CATSARQGVGQETQYF. Written as DNA, the CDR3 is TGTGCCACCAGCGCAAGACAGGGGGTAGGCCAAGAGACCCAGTACTTC.

The V call is TRBV5-1, the J call TRBJ1-4; 10 nucleotides match TRBD1. The CDR3 spans 17 residues. After removal of 0 bases from V and 6 bases from J, the junction contained 8 bases not matched to a gene. CDR1 and CDR2 from the germline V gene are SGHRS and YFSETQ. The CDR3, as DNA: TGCGCCAGCAGCTTGGCCGGGACAGGGGCCATCCATGAAAAACTGTTTTTT. Encoded protein: CASSLAGTGAIHEKLFF.

This clone was detected only once. The V gene is TRBV15, the J gene TRBJ2-7; 12 bases fit TRBD2. The V segment lost 6 bases and the J segment 4 bases; nucleotides outside the gene matches: 10. This CDR3 is built from 16 residues. CDR1 is LNHNV, CDR2 YYDKDF, per germline (reference sequence). The CDR3 region has the DNA TGTGCCACCAGTTCCATACTAGCGGGAGGCCTGTACGAGCAGTACTTC. Encoded protein: CATSSILAGGLYEQYF.

The chain uses TRBV4-2 and TRBJ2-3; TRBD2 matches 9 bases. Germline V gene data show CDR1 as LGHNA and CDR2 as YNFKEQ. There are 15 residues in the CDR3. Trimming at V came to 0 bases and at J to 8 bases, leaving 6 bases not matched to a gene. As DNA, the CDR3 is TGTGCCAGCAGCCAAGAAGGGAGCGGGGGGATTACGCAGTATTTT. It yields the protein CASSQEGSGGITQYF.

The chain combines TRBV10-3 with TRBJ1-1; 7 bases align to TRBD1. Germline loops: CDR1 ENHRY, CDR2 SYGVKD. Trimming took 10 bases from V and 1 from J; bases not matched to a gene: 6. The CDR3 is 13 amino acids. This CDR3 reads CATEQGRNTEAFF. CDR3 DNA sequence: TGTGCCACCGAACAGGGGAGGAACACTGAAGCTTTCTTT.

As for this clone: An end of the junction does not agree with germline; a read error may underlie this. CDR3 coding DNA: TGTGCCAGCAGCTTGCTGGCAGTCAACACCAGAACTCTACCTTTT. Its protein is CASSLLAVNTRTLPF. V is TRBV5-8 and J is TRBJ1-1; D unresolved. This CDR3 is 15 amino acids long. CDR1 and CDR2 from the germline V gene are SGHTS and YDEGEE.

This chain uses TRBV7-8 with TRBJ2-1, with 10 nucleotides matching TRBD2. CDR1 and CDR2 from the germline V gene are SGHVS and FQNEAQ. The CDR3 length is 14 residues. The junction had 5 bases not matched to a gene; V was cut back by 5 bases and J by 7 bases. The CDR3 reads CASSPGLAQNEQFF. DNA for the CDR3: TGTGCCAGCAGCCCGGGACTAGCGCAGAATGAGCAGTTCTTC.

With respect to this clone: Other nucleotide sequences in the sample specify the same CDR3. This chain connects TRBV4-3 to TRBJ1-1, with TRBD1 identical over 7 bases. The germline CDR1 and CDR2 sequences are LGHNA and YSLEER. Trimming cost V 1 base and J 5 bases; bases outside gene matches: 4. There are 14 residues in the CDR3. DNA for the CDR3: TGCGCCAGCAGCCAAGCGACAGGGAGGACTGAAGCTTTCTTT. This gives the protein CASSQATGRTEAFF.

The chain couples TRBV7-8 to TRBJ2-6; D is perhaps TRBD2 (5 bases). V was clipped by 5 bases and J by 2 bases, with 13 bases between them. The CDR3 is 16 residues long. Germline loops: CDR1 SGHVS, CDR2 FQNEAQ. The CDR3 here is CASSPYRETGANVLTF. The CDR3 region has the DNA TGTGCCAGCAGCCCCTATAGGGAGACTGGGGCCAACGTCCTGACTTTC.

V and J are TRBV27 and TRBJ2-1, with D possibly matching TRBD2 (6 bases). CDR1 is MNHEY, CDR2 SMNVEV, per germline (reference sequence). V lost 4 bases, J lost 7 bases, and 11 bases lay in between. The CDR3 is made up of 13 amino acids. The CDR3 DNA reads TGTGCCAGCAGTTGGGCAGGAGGGAATGAGCAGTTCTTC. Amino acid sequence: CASSWAGGNEQFF.

This clone appeared a few times. The rearrangement joins TRBV7-2 to TRBJ2-7, with 8 nucleotides matching TRBD1. Trimming took 9 bases from V and 6 from J; bases not matched to a gene: 7. The CDR3 totals 12 residues. Looked up from germline, CDR1 is SGHTA and CDR2 is FQGNSA. The chain's CDR3 is CASNRGAREQYF. DNA for the CDR3: TGTGCCAGTAACAGGGGGGCCCGCGAGCAGTACTTC.

The chain carries TRBV27 and TRBJ2-5; 14 positions match TRBD2. Per the germline V gene, CDR1 is MNHEY and CDR2 is SMNVEV (reference sequence). This CDR3 region has 18 residues. Trimming removed 5 bases from V and 1 base from J; junction bases left unmatched: 9. Written as DNA, the CDR3 is TGTGCCAGCAGTCCCCGGACTAGCGGGAGGAGAATCCAAGAGACCCAGTACTTC. Translated, it gives CASSPRTSGRRIQETQYF.

This rearrangement joins TRBV7-2 to TRBJ2-7, with TRBD1 matching over 9 bases. The germline gives CDR1 SGHTA, CDR2 FQGNSA. The CDR3 runs to 15 residues. The ends lost 1 base at V and 3 bases at J; junction bases unmatched: 4. The CDR3 here is CASSLVGTGYYEQYF. DNA for the CDR3: TGTGCCAGCAGCTTAGTAGGGACAGGGTACTACGAGCAGTACTTC. Using reference TRBV7-2 and TRBJ2-7 for the parts outside the CDR3, the full variable domain is GAGVSQSPSNKVTEKGKDVELRCDPISGHTALYWYRQSLGQGLEFLIYFQGNSAPDKSGLPSDRFSAERTGGSVSTLTIQRTQQEDSAVYLCASSLVGTGYYEQYFGPGTRLTVT.

The V and J genes are TRBV5-1 and TRBJ1-1, with D unclear. The length of the CDR3 is 13 residues. The germline V and J ends were trimmed by 1 base and 3 bases, with 7 bases remaining between them. Germline-derived CDR1 and CDR2 are SGHRS and YFSETQ. Written as DNA, the CDR3 is TGCGCCAGCAGCTTGAGGGAAGACACTGAAGCTTTCTTT. The encoded protein is CASSLREDTEAFF.

This clone was observed once. The chain recombines TRBV12-5 with TRBJ1-1; D is unclear. CDR3 length equals 13 residues. V dropped 2 bases and J dropped 4 bases, with 8 bases sitting between them. Looked up from germline, CDR1 is LGHNT and CDR2 is FRNRAP. The CDR3 region is CASGLYSGTEAFF. The CDR3, as DNA: TGTGCTAGTGGTTTGTATTCCGGCACTGAAGCTTTCTTT.

The CDR3 here is CASAPTGVSLVAGNTIYF. In nucleotides, the CDR3 is TGTGCCAGCGCGCCGACAGGAGTATCGCTTGTAGCTGGAAACACCATATATTTT. The genes are TRBV7-2 and TRBJ1-3; D might be TRBD1 (6 bases). The CDR3 contains 18 residues. Deletions cut 8 bases from V and 2 bases from J, with 25 bases between. From germline, CDR1 is SGHTA and CDR2 FQGNSA.

The chain carries TRBV4-3 and TRBJ2-7, with TRBD2 identical over 8 bases. Looked up from germline, CDR1 is LGHNA and CDR2 is YSLEER. This CDR3 comprises 17 residues. V was clipped by 2 bases and J by 2 bases; unmatched bases: 11. The CDR3 reads CASSQRWGAGGAYEQYF. CDR3 nucleotide sequence: TGCGCCAGCAGCCAACGATGGGGTGCGGGAGGAGCCTACGAGCAGTACTTC.

This clone was counted only a few times. The chain couples TRBV19 to TRBJ1-4, with a weak D call TRBD1 (6 bases). The germline CDR1 and CDR2 sequences are LNHDA and SQIVND (reference sequence). The CDR3 is made up of 14 amino acids. V was clipped by 5 bases and J by 6 bases, with 13 bases between them. CDR3 region: CASSARGLDEKLFF. The CDR3 DNA follows: TGTGCCAGTAGTGCCCGGGGGCTTGATGAAAAACTGTTTTTT.

This sequence joins TRBV7-2 and TRBJ2-1; perhaps TRBD2 as D (6 bases). From germline, CDR1 is SGHTA and CDR2 FQGNSA. The CDR3 contains 16 residues. V was pared by 0 bases and J by 1 base, with 10 bases between. The CDR3 region has the DNA TGTGCCAGCAGCTTAGCCGGGACTGGTTCCTACAATGAGCAGTTCTTC. Translating it yields CASSLAGTGSYNEQFF.

The genes are TRBV15 and TRBJ2-2, with 8 nucleotides matching TRBD2. The CDR3 consists of 16 residues. With V trimmed by 8 bases and J by 5 bases, 13 bases remained unmatched. Germline lookup yields CDR1 LNHNV and CDR2 YYDKDF (reference sequence). The DNA for the CDR3 is TGTGCCACCGTTCCGTCGGCGGGAGGAGGTACCGGGGAGCTGTTTTTT. This codes for CATVPSAGGGTGELFF.

This rearrangement joins TRBV11-2 to TRBJ2-1, with a weak D call TRBD2 (5 bases). The CDR3 runs to 15 residues. Trimming stripped 3 bases from V and 6 bases from J, with 15 bases between. The germline V gene has CDR1 SGHAT and CDR2 FQNNGV. The CDR3 region has the DNA TGTGCCAGCAGCTTCGGCGGGCTAGTCGTCAATGAGCAGTTCTTC. Translating it yields CASSFGGLVVNEQFF.

This clone was found a few times. The V gene is TRBV2, the J gene TRBJ2-1; D not resolved. The germline V gene has CDR1 SNHLY and CDR2 FYNNEI. There are 13 residues in the CDR3. Trimming removed 1 base from V and 5 bases from J, with 6 bases in between. The CDR3 DNA reads TGTGCCAGCAGTGAAGGTGGCCACAATGAGCAGTTCTTC. The encoded protein is CASSEGGHNEQFF.

This clone was picked up a small number of times. The chain couples TRBV6-1 to TRBJ1-4; possibly TRBD1 for D (5 bases). V shed 0 bases and J shed 8 bases, with 16 bases lying between them. The CDR3 extends over 16 amino acids. Germline V gene lookup returns CDR1 MNHNS and CDR2 SASEGT. DNA of the CDR3: TGTGCCAGCAGTGAAGCGCTGGGGGGTTTCGGGGAAAAACTGTTTTTT. Translating gives CASSEALGGFGEKLFF.

J is TRBJ2-2 and V is TRBV27; D perhaps matches TRBD2 (6 bases). Trimming removed 7 bases at V and 1 base at J, with 10 bases between. Germline V gene lookup returns CDR1 MNHEY and CDR2 SMNVEV (reference sequence). The CDR3 is made up of 14 amino acids. The CDR3 region has the DNA TGTGCCAGCAAGTTCGGGAGGAACACCGGGGAGCTGTTTTTT. This encodes CASKFGRNTGELFF.

The table lists this clone with a few counts. The J gene is TRBJ2-5, the V gene TRBV28, with D maybe TRBD1 (6 bases). The CDR3 length is 12 residues. The V end lost 3 bases, the J end lost 10 bases, and 12 bases lay between the germline ends. Germline CDR1 MDHEN, CDR2 SYDVKM. The CDR3 here is CASSFVQGGQYF. Here the CDR3 DNA reads TGTGCCAGCAGTTTTGTACAGGGCGGCCAGTACTTC.

A single count supports this clone. The chain links TRBV28 to TRBJ2-5; the match to TRBD2 covers 10 bases. From germline, CDR1 is MDHEN and CDR2 SYDVKM. Trimming removed 2 bases from V and 6 bases from J; junction bases left unmatched: 12. The CDR3 is 17 residues long. CDR3 sequence (DNA): TGTGCCAGCAGTTTAGGTCTCACTAGCGGGAATTCGCAGACCCAGTACTTC. Protein sequence: CASSLGLTSGNSQTQYF. Looking up the rest from reference TRBV28 and TRBJ2-5 gives the full variable domain: DVKVTQSSRYLVKRTGEKVFLECVQDMDHENMFWYRQDPGLGLRLIYFSYDVKMKEKGDIPEGYSVSREKKERFSLILESASTNQTSMYLCASSLGLTSGNSQTQYFGPGTRLLVL.